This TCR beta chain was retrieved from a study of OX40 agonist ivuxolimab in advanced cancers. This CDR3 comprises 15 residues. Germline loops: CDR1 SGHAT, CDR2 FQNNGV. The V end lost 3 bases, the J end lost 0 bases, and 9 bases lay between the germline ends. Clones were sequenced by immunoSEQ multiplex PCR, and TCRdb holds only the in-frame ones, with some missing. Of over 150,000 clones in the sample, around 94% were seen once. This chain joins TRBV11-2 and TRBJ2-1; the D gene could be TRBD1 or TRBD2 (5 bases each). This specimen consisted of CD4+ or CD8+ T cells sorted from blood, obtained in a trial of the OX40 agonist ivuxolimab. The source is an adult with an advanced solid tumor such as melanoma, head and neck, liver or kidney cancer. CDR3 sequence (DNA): TGTGCCAGCAGCTTCGGGGCGGGCTCCTACAATGAGCAGTTCTTC. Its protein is CASSFGAGSYNEQFF. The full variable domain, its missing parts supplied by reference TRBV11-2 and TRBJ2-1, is EAGVAQSPRYKIIEKRQSVAFWCNPISGHATLYWYQQILGQGPKLLIQFQNNGVVDDSQLPKDRFSAERLKGVDSTLKIQPAKLEDSAVYLCASSFGAGSYNEQFFGPGTRLTVL.